Listed below are T cell receptor beta chains from one sample, sequenced in a study of metastatic and nonmetastatic thyroid tumors. TCRdb re-processed the PCR reads through MiXCR. This sample has some 41,000 clones; 25% to 35% occur once, and the top ten carry 9.9%. Material: blood. These TCRs come from a male donor with papillary thyroid cancer or a benign thyroid nodule (not recorded which). Some clones in this sample may be carry-over from other donors' samples. Each CDR3 is given with its conserved first and last residue. Each record gives: clone size, J gene, V gene, D gene, CDR3 DNA, CDR3 protein. The D gene is left open where the match is weak. Not all rows give a size; the values are once, few, many and, for expanded clones, a class.

few,TRBJ1-2,TRBV29-1,TRBD1,TGCAGCGGAAGACAGGGGAACTATGGCTACACCTTC,CSGRQGNYGYTF
few,TRBJ1-2,TRBV6-1,.,TGTTCCAGCAGTTGGAGGGTTGGGGGCGGTGGCTACACCTTC,CSSSWRVGGGGYTF
many,TRBJ2-5,TRBV2,.,TGTGCCAGCAGTGATAACAGACAAGAGACCCAGTACTTC,CASSDNRQETQYF
many,TRBJ2-1,TRBV19,TRBD2,TGTGCCAGTAGGCCAGCGGGGGGGCCCAATGAGCAGTTCTTC,CASRPAGGPNEQFF
.,TRBJ2-7,TRBV5-6,.,TGTGCCAGCAGCTTGAATGGCGGGACAGTCTCCAACGATCAGTACTTC,CASSLNGGTVSNDQYF
few,TRBJ2-5,TRBV2,TRBD2,TGTGCCAGCCTCGGACTAGCGGAAGAGACCCAGTACTTC,CASLGLAEETQYF
few,TRBJ2-7,TRBV6-1,TRBD1,TGTGCCAGCAGTTCCCCCCGGACAGGAGTCTACGATCAGTACTTC,CASSSPRTGVYDQYF
many,TRBJ2-1,TRBV5-4,.,TGTGCCAGCAGATCGGGCAGGGATAATGAGCAGTTCTTC,CASRSGRDNEQFF
.,TRBJ1-2,TRBV4-1,.,TGCGCCAGCAGCCCGACGGACAGTGAGGGATATGGCTACACCTTC,CASSPTDSEGYGYTF
many,TRBJ2-1,TRBV7-9,.,TGTGCCAGCAGCTTAGACAGCTCCTACAATGAGCAGTTCTTC,CASSLDSSYNEQFF
few,TRBJ2-7,TRBV12-3/TRBV12-4,.,TGTGCCAGCAAACCAAGCGGTAGTCGTCGCGAGCAGTACTTC,CASKPSGSRREQYF
few,TRBJ1-1,TRBV6-2/TRBV6-3,TRBD1,TGTGCCAGCAGCTACGGGGACAGGAACACTGAAGATTTCTTT,CASSYGDRNTEDFF